The rows below give T cell receptor beta chains drawn from one sample of a study of cytomegalovirus exposure and HLA in healthy donors. Assay used: immunoSEQ multiplex PCR; TCRdb lists only in-frame clones, some missing. The profile shows approximately 98,000 clones, nearly 97% of them singletons. Sequenced input: PBMCs. Receptor source: a woman under 30 in good health and CMV-seronegative. Both conserved end residues are part of each CDR3. Each record gives: V gene, D gene, CDR3 protein. The D gene is left open where the match is weak.

TRBV28,.,CASSFFPQGGPYGYTF
TRBV19,TRBD1,CASRRGQDSPLHF
TRBV12-2,.,CASRARDRGPSSPQHF
TRBV7-9,.,CASWRGITEAFF
TRBV15,TRBD1,CATSTNTGVNTEAFF
TRBV2,TRBD1,CASRTGGYDEQFF
TRBV23-1,TRBD1,CANCTFRDRLVNEQFF
TRBV6-1,TRBD2,CASSEPAGESEQYF
TRBV7-2,TRBD2,CASSSRWSGGDEQYF
TRBV6-6,TRBD1,CASSYWTGLFYYGYTF
TRBV6-5,TRBD1,CASSYVAGGFYEQYF
TRBV30,.,CAWGRTGTLFWEQYF
TRBV2,.,CASSHGRRNTGELFF
TRBV7-9,.,CASSLLLITEEAFF
TRBV5-4,.,CASSLRQETQYF
TRBV7-7,.,CASSSRLGGELFF
TRBV5-1,.,CASSLHPQADTEAFF
TRBV11-2,TRBD1,CASSLDLGQRYEQYF
TRBV28,TRBD1,CASSFRGQGGSPLHF
TRBV2,.,CASSVSGQRSPRVNSPLHF
TRBV9,.,CASSVVSGAPQEKLFF
TRBV4-3,TRBD2,CASSPTTSGNEQFF
TRBV7-2,.,CASSLPGLSPLHF
TRBV19,TRBD1,CASTLVRTGRGELFF
TRBV7-2,.,CASSFGAGQNEQFF
TRBV20-1,.,CSADSNYGYTF
TRBV18,.,CASSLAGSSYNEQFF
TRBV28,TRBD1,CASRAQGRNTEAFF
TRBV5-4,.,CASSLLQGGGEKLFF
TRBV4-1,TRBD1,CASSQGRTGGWETQYF
TRBV7-9,.,CASSFAERTDTQYF
TRBV19,.,CASRSPSLGGPGNTIYF
TRBV9,.,CASSPSHSAGGELFF
TRBV5-1,TRBD1,CASSLAGQVTGELFF